This passage covers 24 T cell receptor beta chains from one sample sequenced in a study of prognosis after radiotherapy for stage I lung cancer. Amplification of TCR beta CDR3 from genomic DNA used two-round multiplex PCR. With primers specific to each TRBV and TRBJ gene, the first-round PCR was performed. MiXCR was run by TCRdb on the multiplex PCR reads, yielding one entry per CDR3 protein. The top ten clones hold 20% to 25% of a sample with approximately 25,000 distinct CDR3 sequences, around 40% of them seen once. Material: PBMCs, obtained before or after stereotactic body radiation therapy (not recorded which). These TCRs come from a donor over 45 with non-small cell lung cancer.

In this sample, this clonotype turned up a few times. This chain connects TRBV6-2 or TRBV6-3 to TRBJ1-1, with 8 positions matching TRBD1. The CDR3 covers 14 residues. The V gene end was trimmed by 2 bases and the J gene end by 5 bases; junction bases not matched to a gene: 4. CDR1 MNHEY and CDR2 SVGEGT come from the germline V gene. The CDR3 coding sequence is TGTGCCAGCAGTTACGACAGGGGAGGAACTGAAGCTTTCTTT. This sequence encodes CASSYDRGGTEAFF.

This clonotype was recorded at least ten times. The chain joins TRBV28 to TRBJ2-7, with 8 bases aligning to TRBD1. Germline CDR1 is MDHEN and CDR2 is SYDVKM. The CDR3 has 15 residues. V lost 7 bases to trimming and J lost 4 bases; unmatched junction nucleotides: 12. DNA of the CDR3: TGTGCCAGCAAAACTCAGGGGGCGGACTGGTACGAGCAGTACTTC. It translates to CASKTQGADWYEQYF.

Worth noting for this clonotype: Compared with germline, one end of the junction differs, possibly owing to a read error. The V gene is TRBV6-2 or TRBV6-3, the J gene TRBJ2-2; D is perhaps TRBD2 (5 bases). The germline V gene encodes CDR1 MNHEY and CDR2 SVGEGT. This CDR3 spans 15 amino acids. The CDR3 DNA follows: TGTGCCAGCAGTTTGGGTTGGCATTTCTCCGGGGAGCTTTTTTTT. Encoded protein: CASSLGWHFSGELFF.

This clonotype occurred a few times. Only one base separates this from a far larger clonotype, so it likely reflects a read error. The chain couples TRBV7-2 to TRBJ1-2; D is unclear. The V gene's germline CDR1 is SGHTA and CDR2 FQGNSA. Trimming pared 7 bases from V and 4 bases from J, leaving 10 bases between. The CDR3 is 12 residues long. The CDR3 nucleotides read TGTGCCAGCATCCCGTACAGCTATGGCTACACCTTC. Translated, it gives CASIPYSYGYTF. The whole variable domain, filled in from reference TRBV7-2 and TRBJ1-2, reads GAGVSQSPSNKVTEKGKDVELRCDPISGHTALYWYRQSLGQGLEFLIYFQGNSAPDKSGLPSDRFSAERTGGSVSTLTIQRTQQEDSAVYLCASIPYSYGYTFGSGTRLTVV.

For this clonotype: One base separates it from a far larger clone, so it is likely a read error. The chain couples TRBV6-1 to TRBJ2-7, with D uncertain. Germline V lookup: CDR1 MNHNS, CDR2 SASEGT. The CDR3 length is 14 residues. The CDR3 DNA is TGTGCCAGCAGTGCTCGCCACTGGTCCTACGATCAGTACTTC. Encoded protein: CASSARHWSYDQYF.

In this sample, this clonotype turned up many times. The chain has TRBV5-6 and TRBJ2-1; 8 bases map to TRBD2. From germline, CDR1 is SGHDT and CDR2 YYEEEE. Unmatched junction bases numbered 9, after V lost 1 base and J lost 3 bases. This CDR3 contains 17 residues. This CDR3 reads CASSLTGGAGYYNEQFF. The DNA of the CDR3 is TGTGCCAGCAGCTTGACCGGGGGGGCCGGATACTACAATGAGCAGTTCTTC.

With regard to this clonotype: A clone one base away is much larger, so this may be a read error. The gene calls are TRBV6-2 or TRBV6-3 and TRBJ2-1; D tentatively fits TRBD1 or TRBD2 (5 bases each). In germline, CDR1 is MNHEY, CDR2 SVGEGT. V was shortened by 8 bases and J by 7 bases, with 15 bases between the two germline ends. The length of the CDR3 is 13 residues. CDR3: CASLREWGNEQFF. The CDR3 DNA follows: TGTGCCAGCCTGAGGGAGTGGGGGAATGAGCAGTTCTTC.

This clonotype was detected many times. The CDR3 region is CASMGRDIQYF. DNA of the CDR3: TGTGCCAGTATGGGGAGGGACATTCAGTACTTC. The rearrangement links TRBV19 to TRBJ2-4; 7 bases align to TRBD2. CDR1 is LNHDA and CDR2 is SQIVND in the germline V gene (reference sequence). The CDR3 is 11 residues long. V shed 7 bases, J shed 8 bases, and the junction held 2 bases outside the gene matches. The full variable domain, its missing parts supplied by reference TRBV19 and TRBJ2-4, is DGGITQSPKYLFRKEGQNVTLSCEQNLNHDAMYWYRQDPGQGLRLIYYSQIVNDFQKGDIAEGYSVSREKKESFPLTVTSAQKNPTAFYLCASMGRDIQYFGAGTRLSVL.

This clonotype was counted a few times. This rearrangement joins TRBV5-4 to TRBJ2-4; TRBD2 matches at 13 bases. The CDR3 consists of 18 residues. Trimming at V came to 3 bases and at J to 0 bases, leaving 6 bases not matched to a gene. Germline loops: CDR1 SGHNT, CDR2 YYREEE (reference sequence). The CDR3 protein is CASSSGLAGPSAKNIQYF. CDR3 sequence (DNA): TGTGCCAGCAGCTCGGGACTAGCGGGGCCCTCAGCCAAAAACATTCAGTACTTC.

Ten or more counts support this clonotype. The V and J genes are TRBV7-9 and TRBJ2-7; the D is unclear. Trimming removed 3 bases from V and 4 bases from J, with 13 bases in between. This CDR3 spans 14 amino acids. Germline V CDR1 and CDR2: SEHNR, FQNEAQ (reference sequence). CDR3 sequence (DNA): TGTGCCAGCAGCTTTTCCGGTTCCCAGTACGAGCAGTACTTC. Residues: CASSFSGSQYEQYF.

This clonotype was observed many times. J is TRBJ2-5 and V is TRBV20-1, with D possibly matching TRBD2 (5 bases). From germline, CDR1 is DFQATT and CDR2 SNEGSKA (reference sequence). This CDR3 comprises 15 residues. V dropped 5 bases and J dropped 2 bases, with 18 bases sitting between them. CDR3 sequence reads: CSAWNPFRRQETQYF. The CDR3 coding sequence is TGCAGTGCTTGGAACCCCTTTCGGAGGCAAGAGACCCAGTACTTC.

This clonotype was observed at least ten times. The CDR3 region has the DNA TGTGCCAGCACCGACTCCACAGGGGCGCACTATGGCTACACCTTC. Its translation: CASTDSTGAHYGYTF. The chain is built from TRBV7-2 and TRBJ1-2, with 7 bases aligning to TRBD1. The CDR3 runs 15 residues. V shed 7 bases, J shed 3 bases, and the junction held 11 bases outside the gene matches. Germline V gene sequence: CDR1 SGHTA, CDR2 FQGNSA.

As regards this clonotype: One junction end disagrees with the germline gene, perhaps due to a read error. This chain connects TRBV20-1 to TRBJ2-7; 7 bases map to TRBD2. This CDR3 is 15 amino acids long. CDR1 is DFQATT and CDR2 is SNEGSKA in the germline V gene (reference sequence). CDR3 amino acids: CSATNRGVSSCEQYF. CDR3 coding DNA: TGCAGTGCTACCAATCGGGGGGTCTCCTCCTGCGAGCAGTACTTC.

This clonotype is a singleton in its sample. With a far larger clone one base away, a read error is the likely cause. This chain links TRBV6-4 with TRBJ2-2; a weak D match, TRBD1 (6 bases). Germline CDR1 is MRHNA and CDR2 is SNTAGT. With 4 bases removed from V and 6 bases from J, the gap between germline ends came to 24 bases. CDR3 size: 18 residues. The CDR3 bases are TGTGCCAGCAGTGTACTCCCTTTGGTCCCAGGGGCAGCCGGGGAGCTGTTTTTT. Translation: CASSVLPLVPGAAGELFF.

With regard to this clonotype: This may stem from a read error, because a much larger clone lies one nucleotide away. This chain links TRBV9 with TRBJ1-2, with 7 bases that match TRBD1. The CDR3 length is 15 residues. From germline, CDR1 is SGDLS and CDR2 YYNGEE. DNA for the CDR3: TGTGCCAGCAGCCCACCAACAGGGGAGGTCTATTGCTACACCTTC. Encoded protein: CASSPPTGEVYCYTF.

This clonotype was observed at least ten times. The chain links TRBV30 to TRBJ1-2; 8 bases match TRBD1. The CDR3 runs to 12 residues. Germline V gene lookup returns CDR1 GTSNPN and CDR2 SVGIG (reference sequence). With 7 bases clipped from V and 8 bases from J, the junction kept 9 bases outside the gene matches. The DNA for the CDR3 is TGTGCCTCGCTGGACAGGGCGCCCGGCTACACCTTC. Translated: CASLDRAPGYTF.

In the case of this clonotype: With a far larger clone one base away, a read error is the likely cause. The genes are TRBV7-2 and TRBJ2-5; D is possibly TRBD2 (6 bases). The CDR3 runs to 13 residues. Germline V lookup: CDR1 SGHTA, CDR2 FQGNSA. The CDR3 bases are TGTGCCAGCAGCCCGGGAGTACGTGAGAACCAGTACTTC. This sequence encodes CASSPGVRENQYF.

As concerns this clonotype: A read error likely explains this, since a far larger clone differs by one base. The chain combines TRBV6-5 with TRBJ1-6; unclear D gene. Looked up from germline, CDR1 is MNHEY and CDR2 is SVGAGI. This CDR3 is built from 15 residues. Written as DNA, the CDR3 is TGTACCAGCACCACGCGGAATAGAGGGAAATCACCCCTCCACTTT. Translated, it gives CTSTTRNRGKSPLHF.

With respect to this clonotype: At one boundary the junction diverges from the germline segment, which might be a read error. This chain connects TRBV20-1 to TRBJ2-4; no clear D. Germline CDR1 is DFQATT and CDR2 is SNEGSKA (reference sequence). CDR3 length: 13 residues. In DNA form, the CDR3 reads TGCAGTGGCGCGGAAGTATCCAAAAACATTCAATACTTC. Amino acid sequence: CSGAEVSKNIQYF.

Regarding this clonotype: A far larger clone is one nucleotide away, so this likely arose from a read error. The genes are TRBV7-9 and TRBJ2-1; D may be TRBD2 (6 bases). The CDR3 totals 13 residues. Germline assignment: CDR1 SEHNR and CDR2 FQNEAQ (reference sequence). Written as DNA, the CDR3 is TGTGCCAGCAGCTGGGACTTATACAATGAGCAGTTATTC. Protein product: CASSWDLYNEQLF.

A note on this clonotype: Being one base from a much bigger clone, this may be a read error. The rearrangement joins TRBV29-1 to TRBJ2-3; D call uncertain. Germline CDR1 reads SQVTM; CDR2 reads ANQGSEA. The CDR3 is 11 amino acids. V lost 6 bases and J lost 2, with 6 bases in between. The CDR3 here is CSVTSTDTQYF. The CDR3 DNA follows: TGCAGCGTCACCTCCACAGATACGCAGTATTTT.

V usage is TRBV6-5 and J usage is TRBJ1-3; TRBD1 aligns across 7 bases. Germline CDR1 reads MNHEY; CDR2 reads SVGAGI. The CDR3 covers 17 residues. Trimming cost V 0 bases and J 2 bases; bases outside gene matches: 7. In DNA form, the CDR3 reads TGTGCCAGCAGTTACTCCCCCGACAGGGATCCTGGAAACACCATATATTTT. It is translated as CASSYSPDRDPGNTIYF.

The V call is TRBV24-1, the J call TRBJ2-1, with D possibly being TRBD2 (6 bases). This CDR3 contains 16 residues. The V end lost 3 bases, the J end lost 7 bases, and 18 bases lay between the germline ends. Germline V lookup: CDR1 KGHDR, CDR2 SFDVKD. CDR3 bases: TGTGCCACCAGTGATCCACGACTAGGGAACCTGAATGAGCAGTTCTTC. Amino acid sequence: CATSDPRLGNLNEQFF.

About this clonotype: Because it lacks the conserved phenylalanine or tryptophan at the end, this CDR3 is likely a read error. The limits of the CDR3 on the DNA are not certain, so only TCRdb's listed CDR3 is given. This rearrangement joins TRBV19 to TRBJ1-1; the tabulated D call, TRBD1, remains unverified against the DNA. Germline-derived CDR1 and CDR2 are LNHDA and SQIVND (reference sequence). The CDR3 is 12 residues long, counting both termini. CDR3 in amino acids: CASSSGGTEALL.